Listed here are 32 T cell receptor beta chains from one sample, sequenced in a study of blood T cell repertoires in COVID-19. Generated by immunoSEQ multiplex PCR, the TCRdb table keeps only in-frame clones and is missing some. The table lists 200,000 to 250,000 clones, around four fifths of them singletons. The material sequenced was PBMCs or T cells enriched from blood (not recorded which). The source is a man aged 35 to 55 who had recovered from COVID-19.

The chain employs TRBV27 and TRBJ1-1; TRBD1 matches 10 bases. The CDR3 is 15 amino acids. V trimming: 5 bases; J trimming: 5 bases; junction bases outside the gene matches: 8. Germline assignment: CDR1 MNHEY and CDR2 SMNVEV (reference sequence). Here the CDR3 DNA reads TGTGCCAGCAGTCCAGACAGGGGGCGTGATACTGAAGCTTTCTTT. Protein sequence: CASSPDRGRDTEAFF.

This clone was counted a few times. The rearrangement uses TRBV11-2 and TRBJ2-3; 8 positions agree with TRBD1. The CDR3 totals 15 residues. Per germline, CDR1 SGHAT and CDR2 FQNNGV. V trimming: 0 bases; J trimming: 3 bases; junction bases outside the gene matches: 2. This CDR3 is CASSLDHRGTDTQYF. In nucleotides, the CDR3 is TGTGCCAGCAGCTTAGACCACAGGGGGACAGATACGCAGTATTTT.

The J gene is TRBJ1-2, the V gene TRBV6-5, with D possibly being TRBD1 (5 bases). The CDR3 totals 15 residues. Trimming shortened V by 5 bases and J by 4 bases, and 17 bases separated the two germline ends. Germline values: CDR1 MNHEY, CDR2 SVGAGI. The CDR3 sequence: CASSPQTVRIYGYTF. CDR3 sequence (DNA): TGTGCCAGCAGTCCACAGACAGTTAGGATCTATGGCTACACCTTC.

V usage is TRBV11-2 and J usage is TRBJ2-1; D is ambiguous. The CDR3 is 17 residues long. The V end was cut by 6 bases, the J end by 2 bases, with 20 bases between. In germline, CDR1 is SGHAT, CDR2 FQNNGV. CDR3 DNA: TGTGCCAGCAGGTACAAGCGTGGATTCGGAGCCTACAATGAGCAGTTCTTC. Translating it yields CASRYKRGFGAYNEQFF. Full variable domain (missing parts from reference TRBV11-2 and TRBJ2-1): EAGVAQSPRYKIIEKRQSVAFWCNPISGHATLYWYQQILGQGPKLLIQFQNNGVVDDSQLPKDRFSAERLKGVDSTLKIQPAKLEDSAVYLCASRYKRGFGAYNEQFFGPGTRLTVL.

Here the CDR3 reads CASSSLAATYEQYF. CDR3 bases: TGTGCCAGCAGTTCTTTAGCAGCCACCTACGAGCAGTACTTC. The rearrangement links TRBV27 to TRBJ2-7; D is unclear. V was pared by 4 bases and J by 2 bases, with 12 bases between. Germline V gene sequence: CDR1 MNHEY, CDR2 SMNVEV (reference sequence). The CDR3 loop spans 14 amino acids.

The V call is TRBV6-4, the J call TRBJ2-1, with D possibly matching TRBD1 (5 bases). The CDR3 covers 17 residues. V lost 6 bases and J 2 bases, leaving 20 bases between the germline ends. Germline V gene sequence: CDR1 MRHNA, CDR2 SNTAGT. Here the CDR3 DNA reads TGTGCCAGCAGAGACAATCGACAGTTTGTGCCCTACAATGAGCAGTTCTTC. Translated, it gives CASRDNRQFVPYNEQFF.

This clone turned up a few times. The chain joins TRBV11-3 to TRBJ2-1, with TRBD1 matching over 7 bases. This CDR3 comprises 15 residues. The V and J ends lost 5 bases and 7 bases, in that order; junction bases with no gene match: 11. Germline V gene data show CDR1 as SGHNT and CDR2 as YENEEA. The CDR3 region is CASSKRQGAVNEQFF. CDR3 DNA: TGTGCCAGCAGCAAACGACAGGGTGCGGTAAATGAGCAGTTCTTC.

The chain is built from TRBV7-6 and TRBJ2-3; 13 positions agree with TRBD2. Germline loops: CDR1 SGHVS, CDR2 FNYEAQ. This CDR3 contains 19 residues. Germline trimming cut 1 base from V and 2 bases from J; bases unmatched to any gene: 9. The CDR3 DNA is TGTGCCAGCAGCTTAGGCCCAAGACTAGCGGGAGGCAACACAGATACGCAGTATTTT. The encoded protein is CASSLGPRLAGGNTDTQYF.

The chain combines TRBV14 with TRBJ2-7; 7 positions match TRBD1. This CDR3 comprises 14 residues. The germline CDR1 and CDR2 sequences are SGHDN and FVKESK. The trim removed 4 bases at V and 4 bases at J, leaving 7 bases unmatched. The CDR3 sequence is CASSPRQGSYEQYF. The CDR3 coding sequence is TGTGCCAGCAGCCCCCGACAGGGATCGTACGAGCAGTACTTC. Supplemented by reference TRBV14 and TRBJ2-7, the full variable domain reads EAGVTQFPSHSVIEKGQTVTLRCDPISGHDNLYWYRRVMGKEIKFLLHFVKESKQDESGMPNNRFLAERTGGTYSTLKVQPAELEDSGVYFCASSPRQGSYEQYFGPGTRLTVT.

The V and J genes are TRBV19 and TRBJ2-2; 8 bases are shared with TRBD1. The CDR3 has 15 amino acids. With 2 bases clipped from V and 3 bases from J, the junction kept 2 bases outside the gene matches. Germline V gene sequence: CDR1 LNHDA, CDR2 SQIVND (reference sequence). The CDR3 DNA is TGTGCCAGTAGTATAACAGGGGGATACACCGGGGAGCTGTTTTTT. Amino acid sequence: CASSITGGYTGELFF.

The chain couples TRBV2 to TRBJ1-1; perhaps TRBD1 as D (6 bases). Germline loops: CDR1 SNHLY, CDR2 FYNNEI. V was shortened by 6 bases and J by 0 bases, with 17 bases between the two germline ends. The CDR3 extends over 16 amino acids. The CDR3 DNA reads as TGTGCCAGCAGGGCCGGAATCGGACAGATGAACACTGAAGCTTTCTTT. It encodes CASRAGIGQMNTEAFF. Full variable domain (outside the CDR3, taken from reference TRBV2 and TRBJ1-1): EPEVTQTPSHQVTQMGQEVILRCVPISNHLYFYWYRQILGQKVEFLVSFYNNEISEKSEIFDDQFSVERPDGSNFTLKIRSTKLEDSAMYFCASRAGIGQMNTEAFFGQGTRLTVV.

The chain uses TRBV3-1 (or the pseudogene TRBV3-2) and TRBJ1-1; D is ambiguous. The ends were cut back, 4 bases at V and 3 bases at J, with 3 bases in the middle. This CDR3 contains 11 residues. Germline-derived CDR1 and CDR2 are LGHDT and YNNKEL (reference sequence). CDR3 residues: CASSRDTEAFF. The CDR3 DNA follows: TGTGCCAGCAGCCGCGACACTGAAGCTTTCTTT.

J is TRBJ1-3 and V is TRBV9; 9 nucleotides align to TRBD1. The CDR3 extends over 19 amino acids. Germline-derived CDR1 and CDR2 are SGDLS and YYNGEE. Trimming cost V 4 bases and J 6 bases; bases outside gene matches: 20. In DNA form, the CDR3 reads TGTGCCAGCAGCCCCGGGGGAGCCGGGACAGGGCGGGTGATAAACACCATATATTTT. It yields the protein CASSPGGAGTGRVINTIYF.

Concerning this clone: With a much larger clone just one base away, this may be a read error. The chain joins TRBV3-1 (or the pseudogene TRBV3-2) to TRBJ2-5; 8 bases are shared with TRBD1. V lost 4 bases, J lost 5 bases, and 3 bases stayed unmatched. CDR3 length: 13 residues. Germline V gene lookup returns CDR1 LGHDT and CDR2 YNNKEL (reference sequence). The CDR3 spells CASSRDRWETQYF. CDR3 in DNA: TGTGCCAGCAGCCGGGACAGGTGGGAGACCCAGTACTTC.

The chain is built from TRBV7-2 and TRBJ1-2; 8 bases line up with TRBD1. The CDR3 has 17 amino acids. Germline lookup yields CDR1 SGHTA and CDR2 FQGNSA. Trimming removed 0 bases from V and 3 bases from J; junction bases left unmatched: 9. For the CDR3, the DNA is TGTGCCAGCAGCTTAGCGAAGGGACAGGTGGACTACTATGGCTACACCTTC. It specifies CASSLAKGQVDYYGYTF.

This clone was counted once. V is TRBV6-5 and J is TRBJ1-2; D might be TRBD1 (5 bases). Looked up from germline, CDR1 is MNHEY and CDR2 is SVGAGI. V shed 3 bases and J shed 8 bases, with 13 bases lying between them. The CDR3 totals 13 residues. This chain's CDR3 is CASSYLGGRGYTF. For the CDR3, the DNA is TGTGCCAGCAGTTATTTGGGGGGTCGGGGCTACACCTTC.

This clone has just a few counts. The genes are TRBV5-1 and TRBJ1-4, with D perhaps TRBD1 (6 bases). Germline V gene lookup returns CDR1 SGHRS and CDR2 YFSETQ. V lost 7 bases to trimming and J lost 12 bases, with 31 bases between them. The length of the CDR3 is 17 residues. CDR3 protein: CASGPGQPAPVKGELFF. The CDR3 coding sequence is TGCGCCAGCGGCCCGGGACAACCTGCCCCAGTCAAGGGAGAACTGTTTTTT. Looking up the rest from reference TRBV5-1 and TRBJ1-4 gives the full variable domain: KAGVTQTPRYLIKTRGQQVTLSCSPISGHRSVSWYQQTPGQGLQFLFEYFSETQRNKGNFPGRFSGRQFSNSRSEMNVSTLELGDSALYLCASGPGQPAPVKGELFFGSGTQLSVL.

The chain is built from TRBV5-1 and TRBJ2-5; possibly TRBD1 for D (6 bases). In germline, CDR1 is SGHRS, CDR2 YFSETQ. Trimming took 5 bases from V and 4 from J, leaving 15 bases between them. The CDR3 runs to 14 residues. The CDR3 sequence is CASSQQGWGETQYF. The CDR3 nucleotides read TGCGCCAGCAGTCAACAGGGTTGGGGAGAGACCCAGTACTTC.

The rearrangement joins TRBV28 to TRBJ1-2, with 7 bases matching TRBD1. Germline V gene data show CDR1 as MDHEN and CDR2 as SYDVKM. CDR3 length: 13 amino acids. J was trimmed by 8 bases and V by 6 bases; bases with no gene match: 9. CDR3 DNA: TGTGCCAGCAGCTTGACAGGGAAACGAGGCTACACCTTC. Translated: CASSLTGKRGYTF.

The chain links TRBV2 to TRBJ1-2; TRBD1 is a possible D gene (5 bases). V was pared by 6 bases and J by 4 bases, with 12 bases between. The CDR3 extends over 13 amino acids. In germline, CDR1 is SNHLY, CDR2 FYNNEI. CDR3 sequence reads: CASRGGGLYGYTF. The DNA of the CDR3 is TGTGCCAGCAGGGGTGGGGGACTCTATGGCTACACCTTC.

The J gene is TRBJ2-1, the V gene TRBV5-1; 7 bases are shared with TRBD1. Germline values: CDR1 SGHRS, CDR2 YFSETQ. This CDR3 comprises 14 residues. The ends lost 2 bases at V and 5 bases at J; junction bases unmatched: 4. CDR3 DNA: TGCGCCAGCAGCTTTGAGGGGGCGAACAATGAGCAGTTCTTC. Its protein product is CASSFEGANNEQFF.

The CDR3 sequence: CASSPLAGVRNEQFF. CDR3 nucleotide sequence: TGTGCCAGCAGTCCCCTAGCGGGAGTACGCAATGAGCAGTTCTTC. The J gene is TRBJ2-1, the V gene TRBV2; TRBD2 aligns across 10 bases. The CDR3 totals 15 residues. Germline lookup yields CDR1 SNHLY and CDR2 FYNNEI. V dropped 5 bases and J dropped 6; count of bases not matched to a gene: 7.

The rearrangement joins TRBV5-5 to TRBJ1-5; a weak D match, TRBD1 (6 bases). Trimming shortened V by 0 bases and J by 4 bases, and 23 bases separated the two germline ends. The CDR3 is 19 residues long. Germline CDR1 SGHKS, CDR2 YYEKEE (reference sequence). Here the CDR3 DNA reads TGTGCCAGCAGCTTGGTCAGGGGTCAAACATATTCCCCAAATCAGCCCCAGCATTTT. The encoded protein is CASSLVRGQTYSPNQPQHF.

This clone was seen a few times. In nucleotides, the CDR3 is TGTGCCAGCAGCTGGCGGGCCGCGGGAGGAAACACCATATATTTT. As protein: CASSWRAAGGNTIYF. The chain uses TRBV3-1 (or the pseudogene TRBV3-2) and TRBJ1-3; D gene unclear. V lost 5 bases to trimming and J lost 4 bases, with 15 bases between them. Germline V gives CDR1 LGHDT, CDR2 YNNKEL (reference sequence). This CDR3 has 15 amino acids.

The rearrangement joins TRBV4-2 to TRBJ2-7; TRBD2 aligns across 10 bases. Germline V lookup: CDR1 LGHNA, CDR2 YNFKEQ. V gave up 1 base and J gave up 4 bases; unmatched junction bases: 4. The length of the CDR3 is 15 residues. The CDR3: CASSQASGSGYEQYF. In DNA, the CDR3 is TGTGCCAGCAGCCAAGCTAGCGGGAGTGGGTACGAGCAGTACTTC.

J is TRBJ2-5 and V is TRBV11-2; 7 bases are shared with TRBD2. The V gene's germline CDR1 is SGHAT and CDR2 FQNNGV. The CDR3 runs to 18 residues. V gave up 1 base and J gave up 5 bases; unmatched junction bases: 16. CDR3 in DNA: TGTGCCAGCAGCTTAGGAAGCCCGGGGGGTACGCTTGGGGAGACCCAGTACTTC. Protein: CASSLGSPGGTLGETQYF.

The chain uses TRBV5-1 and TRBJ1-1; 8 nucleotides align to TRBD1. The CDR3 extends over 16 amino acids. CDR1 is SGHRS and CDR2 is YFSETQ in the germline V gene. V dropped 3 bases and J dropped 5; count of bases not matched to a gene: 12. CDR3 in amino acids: CASSSVVTGATTEAFF. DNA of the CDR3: TGCGCCAGCAGCTCCGTTGTGACAGGGGCTACGACTGAAGCTTTCTTT.

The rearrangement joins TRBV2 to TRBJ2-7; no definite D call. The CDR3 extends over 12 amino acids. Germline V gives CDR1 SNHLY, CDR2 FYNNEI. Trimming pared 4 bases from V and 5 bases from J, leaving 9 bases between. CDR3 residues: CASSGGYNEQYF. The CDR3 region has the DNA TGTGCCAGCAGTGGAGGTTATAACGAGCAGTACTTC.

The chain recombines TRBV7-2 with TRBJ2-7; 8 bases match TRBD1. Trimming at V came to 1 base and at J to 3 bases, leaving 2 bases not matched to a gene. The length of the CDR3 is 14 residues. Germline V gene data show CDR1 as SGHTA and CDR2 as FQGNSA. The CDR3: CASSLVDRDYEQYF. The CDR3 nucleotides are TGTGCCAGCAGCTTAGTGGACAGGGACTACGAGCAGTACTTC.

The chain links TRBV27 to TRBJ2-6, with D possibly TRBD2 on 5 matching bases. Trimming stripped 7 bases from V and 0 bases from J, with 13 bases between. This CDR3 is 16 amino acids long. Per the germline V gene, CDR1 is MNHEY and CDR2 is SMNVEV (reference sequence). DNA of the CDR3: TGTGCCAGCACCTTTGAGGGCCGCTCTGGGGCCAACGTCCTGACTTTC. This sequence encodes CASTFEGRSGANVLTF.

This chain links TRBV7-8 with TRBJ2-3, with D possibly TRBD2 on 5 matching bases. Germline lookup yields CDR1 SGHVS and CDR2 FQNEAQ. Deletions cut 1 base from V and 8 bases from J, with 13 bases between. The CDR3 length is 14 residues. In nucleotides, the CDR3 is TGTGCCAGCAGCTTAGGTTGGGGAGTGGGTACGCAGTATTTT. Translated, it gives CASSLGWGVGTQYF. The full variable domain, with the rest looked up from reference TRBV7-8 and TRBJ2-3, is GAGVSQSPRYKVAKRGQDVALRCDPISGHVSLFWYQQALGQGPEFLTYFQNEAQLDKSGLPSDRFFAERPEGSVSTLKIQRTQQEDSAVYLCASSLGWGVGTQYFGPGTRLTVL.

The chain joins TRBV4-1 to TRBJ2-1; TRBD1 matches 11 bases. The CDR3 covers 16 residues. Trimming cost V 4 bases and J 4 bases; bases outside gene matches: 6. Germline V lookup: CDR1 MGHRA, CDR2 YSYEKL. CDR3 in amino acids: CASSPQRDRGYNEQFF. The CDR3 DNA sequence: TGCGCCAGCAGCCCCCAGAGGGACAGGGGGTACAATGAGCAGTTCTTC.